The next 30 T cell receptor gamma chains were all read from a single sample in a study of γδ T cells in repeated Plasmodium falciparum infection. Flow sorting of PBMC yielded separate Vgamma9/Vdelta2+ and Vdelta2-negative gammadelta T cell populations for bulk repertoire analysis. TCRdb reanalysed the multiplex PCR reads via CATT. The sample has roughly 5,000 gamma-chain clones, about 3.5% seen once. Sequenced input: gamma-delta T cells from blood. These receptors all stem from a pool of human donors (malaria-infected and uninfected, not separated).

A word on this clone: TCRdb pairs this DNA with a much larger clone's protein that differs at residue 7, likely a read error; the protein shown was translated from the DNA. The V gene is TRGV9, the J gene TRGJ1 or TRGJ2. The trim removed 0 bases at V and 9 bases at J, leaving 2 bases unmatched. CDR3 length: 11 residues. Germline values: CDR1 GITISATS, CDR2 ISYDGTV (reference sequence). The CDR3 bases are TGTGCCTTGTGGGAGGTGTTTAAGAAACTCTTT. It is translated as CALWEVFKKLF.

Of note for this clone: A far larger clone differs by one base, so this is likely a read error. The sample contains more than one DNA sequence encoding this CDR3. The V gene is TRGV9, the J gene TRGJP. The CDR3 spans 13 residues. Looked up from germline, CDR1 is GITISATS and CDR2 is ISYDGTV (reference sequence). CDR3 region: CALWGLGKKIKVF. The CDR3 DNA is TGTGCCTTGTGGGGGTTGGGCAAAAAGATCAAGGTATTT.

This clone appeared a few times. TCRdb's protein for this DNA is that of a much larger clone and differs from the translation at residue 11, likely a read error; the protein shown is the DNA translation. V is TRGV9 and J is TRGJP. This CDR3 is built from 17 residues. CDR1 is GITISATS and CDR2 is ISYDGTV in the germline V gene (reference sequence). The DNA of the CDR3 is TGTGCCTTGTGGGAGGTGCATCAGAAGTTGAGCAAAAAAATCAAGGTATTT. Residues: CALWEVHQKLSKKIKVF.

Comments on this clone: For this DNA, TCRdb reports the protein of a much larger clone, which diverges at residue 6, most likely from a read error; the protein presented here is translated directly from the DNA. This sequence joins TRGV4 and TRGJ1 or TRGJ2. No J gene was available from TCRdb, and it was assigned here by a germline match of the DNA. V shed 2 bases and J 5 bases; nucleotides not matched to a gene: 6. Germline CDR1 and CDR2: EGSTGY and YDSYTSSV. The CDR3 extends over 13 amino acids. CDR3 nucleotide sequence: TGTGCCACCTGGGATGAGCCCGATTATAAGAAACTCTTT. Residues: CATWDEPDYKKLF.

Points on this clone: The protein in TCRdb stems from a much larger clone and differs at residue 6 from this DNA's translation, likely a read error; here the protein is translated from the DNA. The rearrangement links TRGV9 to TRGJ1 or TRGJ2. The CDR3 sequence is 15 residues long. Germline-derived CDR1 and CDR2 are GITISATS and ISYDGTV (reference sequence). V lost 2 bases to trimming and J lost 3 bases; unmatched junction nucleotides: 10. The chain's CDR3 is CALWEGPTPYYKKLF. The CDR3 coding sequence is TGTGCCTTGTGGGAGGGCCCAACCCCTTATTATAAGAAACTCTTT.

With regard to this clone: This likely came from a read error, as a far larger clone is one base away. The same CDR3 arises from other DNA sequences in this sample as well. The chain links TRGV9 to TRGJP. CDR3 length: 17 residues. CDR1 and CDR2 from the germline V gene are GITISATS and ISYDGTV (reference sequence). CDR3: CALWEVRDELGKKIKVF. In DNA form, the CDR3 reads TGTGCCTTGTGGGAGGTGCGGGATGAGTTGGGCAAAAAAATAAAGGTATTT.

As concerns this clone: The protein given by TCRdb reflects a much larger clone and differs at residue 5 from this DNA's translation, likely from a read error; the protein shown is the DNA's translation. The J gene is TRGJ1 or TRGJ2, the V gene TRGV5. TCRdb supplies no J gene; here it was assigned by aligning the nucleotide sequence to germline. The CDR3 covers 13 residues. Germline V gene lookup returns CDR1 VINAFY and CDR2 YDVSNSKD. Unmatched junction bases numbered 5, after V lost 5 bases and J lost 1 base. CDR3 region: CATWVLNYYKKLF. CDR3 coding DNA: TGTGCCACCTGGGTCTTAAATTATTATAAGAAACTCTTT.

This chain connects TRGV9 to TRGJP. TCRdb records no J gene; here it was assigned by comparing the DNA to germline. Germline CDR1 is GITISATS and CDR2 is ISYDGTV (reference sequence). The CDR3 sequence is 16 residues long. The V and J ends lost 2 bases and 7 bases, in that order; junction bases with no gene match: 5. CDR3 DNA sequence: TGTGCCTTGTGGGAGGCCCTCGAGTTGGGCAAAAAAATCAAGGTATTT. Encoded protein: CALWEALELGKKIKVF.

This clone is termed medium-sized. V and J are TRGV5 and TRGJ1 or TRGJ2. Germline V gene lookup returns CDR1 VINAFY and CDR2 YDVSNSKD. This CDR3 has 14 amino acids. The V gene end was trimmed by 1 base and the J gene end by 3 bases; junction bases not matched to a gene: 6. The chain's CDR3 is CATWDSLPYYKKLF. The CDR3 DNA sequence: TGTGCCACCTGGGACAGTCTCCCTTATTATAAGAAACTCTTT.

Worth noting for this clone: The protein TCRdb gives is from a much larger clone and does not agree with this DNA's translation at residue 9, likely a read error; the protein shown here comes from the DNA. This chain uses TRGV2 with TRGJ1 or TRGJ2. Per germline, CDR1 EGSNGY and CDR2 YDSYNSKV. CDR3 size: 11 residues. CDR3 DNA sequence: TGCGCCACCTGGGACGGGCCTAAGGAACTCTTT. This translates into CATWDGPKELF.

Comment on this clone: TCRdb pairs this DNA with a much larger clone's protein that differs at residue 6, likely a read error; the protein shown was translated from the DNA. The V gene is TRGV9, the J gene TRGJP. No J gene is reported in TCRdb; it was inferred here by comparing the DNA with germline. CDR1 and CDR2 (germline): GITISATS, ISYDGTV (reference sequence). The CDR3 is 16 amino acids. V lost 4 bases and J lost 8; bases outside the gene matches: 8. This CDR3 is CALWEANKLGKKIKVF. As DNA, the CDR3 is TGTGCCTTGTGGGAAGCCAACAAGTTGGGCAAAAAAATCAAGGTATTT.

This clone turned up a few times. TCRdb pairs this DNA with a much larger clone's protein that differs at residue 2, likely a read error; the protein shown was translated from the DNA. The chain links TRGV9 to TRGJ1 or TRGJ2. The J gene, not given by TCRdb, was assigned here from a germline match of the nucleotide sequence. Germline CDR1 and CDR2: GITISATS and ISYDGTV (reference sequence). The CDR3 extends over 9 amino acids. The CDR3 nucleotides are TGTACCTTGTGGGATAAGAAACTCTTT. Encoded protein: CTLWDKKLF.

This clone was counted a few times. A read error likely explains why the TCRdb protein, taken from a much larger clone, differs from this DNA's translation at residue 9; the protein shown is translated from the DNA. Here the CDR3 DNA reads TGTGCCTTGTGGGAGGAACAGCAAGGGTTGGGCAAAAAAATCAAGGTATTT. The encoded protein is CALWEEQQGLGKKIKVF. The chain uses TRGV9 and TRGJP. The J gene was not available in TCRdb and was assigned here by matching the DNA to germline segments. The germline V gene has CDR1 GITISATS and CDR2 ISYDGTV (reference sequence). The CDR3 loop spans 17 amino acids.

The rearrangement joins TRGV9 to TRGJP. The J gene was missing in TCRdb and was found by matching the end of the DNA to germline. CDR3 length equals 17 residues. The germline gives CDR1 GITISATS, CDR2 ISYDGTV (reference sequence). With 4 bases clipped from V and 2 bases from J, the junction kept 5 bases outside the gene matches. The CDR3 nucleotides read TGTGCCTTGTGGGACGCTAGGCAAGAGTTGGGCAAAAAAATCAAGGTATTT. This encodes CALWDARQELGKKIKVF.

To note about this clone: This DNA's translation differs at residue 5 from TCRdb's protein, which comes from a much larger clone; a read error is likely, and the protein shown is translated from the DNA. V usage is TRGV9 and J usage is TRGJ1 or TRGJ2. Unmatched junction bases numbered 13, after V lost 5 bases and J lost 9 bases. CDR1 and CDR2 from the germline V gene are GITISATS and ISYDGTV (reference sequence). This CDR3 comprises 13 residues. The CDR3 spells CALWGLSQFKKLF. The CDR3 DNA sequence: TGTGCCTTGTGGGGGCTCTCACAGTTTAAGAAACTCTTT.

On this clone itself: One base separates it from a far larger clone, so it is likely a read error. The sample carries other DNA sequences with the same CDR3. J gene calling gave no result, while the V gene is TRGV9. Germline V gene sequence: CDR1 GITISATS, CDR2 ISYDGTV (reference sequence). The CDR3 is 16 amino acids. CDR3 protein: CALWEGQELGKKIKVF. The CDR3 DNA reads TGTGCCTTGTGGGAGGGCCAAGAGTTGGGCAAAAAAATCAAGGTGTTT.

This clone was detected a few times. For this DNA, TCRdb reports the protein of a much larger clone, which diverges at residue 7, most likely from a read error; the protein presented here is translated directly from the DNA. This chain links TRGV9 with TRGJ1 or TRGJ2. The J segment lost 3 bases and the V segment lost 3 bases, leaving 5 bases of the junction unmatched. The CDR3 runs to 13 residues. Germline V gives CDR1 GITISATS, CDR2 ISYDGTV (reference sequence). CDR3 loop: CALWETTYYKKLF. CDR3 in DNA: TGTGCCTTGTGGGAGACCACTTATTATAAGAAACTCTTT.

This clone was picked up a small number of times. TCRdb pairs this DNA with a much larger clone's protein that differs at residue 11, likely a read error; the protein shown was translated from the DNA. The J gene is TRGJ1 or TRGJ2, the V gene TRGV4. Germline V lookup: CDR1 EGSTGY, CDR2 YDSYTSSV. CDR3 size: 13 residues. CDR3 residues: CATWDGLDYKELF. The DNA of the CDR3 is TGTGCCACCTGGGATGGGCTTGATTATAAGGAACTCTTT.

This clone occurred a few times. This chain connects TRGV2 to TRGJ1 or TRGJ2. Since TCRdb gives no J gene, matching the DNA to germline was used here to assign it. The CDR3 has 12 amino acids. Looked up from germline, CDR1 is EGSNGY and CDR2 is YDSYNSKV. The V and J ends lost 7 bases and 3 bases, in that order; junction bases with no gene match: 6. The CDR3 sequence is CATCPCYYKKLF. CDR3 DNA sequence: TGTGCCACCTGTCCCTGTTATTATAAGAAACTCTTT.

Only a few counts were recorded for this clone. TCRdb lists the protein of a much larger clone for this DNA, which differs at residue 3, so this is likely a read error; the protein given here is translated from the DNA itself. The CDR3 DNA reads TGTGCCATCTGGGACAGGCTGGGGGATTATTATAAGAAACTCTTT. This sequence encodes CAIWDRLGDYYKKLF. This chain joins TRGV3 and TRGJ1 or TRGJ2. TCRdb does not report a J gene; here it was assigned by matching the DNA to germline references. The CDR3 has 15 amino acids. The germline CDR1 and CDR2 sequences are VTNTFY and YDVSTARD (reference sequence).

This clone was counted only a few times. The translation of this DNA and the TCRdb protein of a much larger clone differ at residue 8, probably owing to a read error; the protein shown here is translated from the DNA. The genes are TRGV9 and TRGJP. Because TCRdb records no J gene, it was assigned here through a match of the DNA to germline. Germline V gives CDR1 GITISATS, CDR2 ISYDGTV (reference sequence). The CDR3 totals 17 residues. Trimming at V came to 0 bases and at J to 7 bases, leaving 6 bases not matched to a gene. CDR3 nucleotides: TGTGCCTTGTGGGAGGTGCCTCCGGAGTTGGGCAAAAAAATCAAGGTATTT. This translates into CALWEVPPELGKKIKVF.

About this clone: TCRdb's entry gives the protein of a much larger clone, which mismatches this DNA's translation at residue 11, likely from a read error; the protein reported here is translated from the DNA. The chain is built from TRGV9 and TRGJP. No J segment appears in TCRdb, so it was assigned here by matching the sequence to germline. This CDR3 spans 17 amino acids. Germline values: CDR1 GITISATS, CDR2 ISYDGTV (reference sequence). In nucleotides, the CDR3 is TGTGCCTTGTGGGAGGTGCACGCGGAGTTGGACAAAAAAATCAAGGTATTT. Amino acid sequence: CALWEVHAELDKKIKVF.

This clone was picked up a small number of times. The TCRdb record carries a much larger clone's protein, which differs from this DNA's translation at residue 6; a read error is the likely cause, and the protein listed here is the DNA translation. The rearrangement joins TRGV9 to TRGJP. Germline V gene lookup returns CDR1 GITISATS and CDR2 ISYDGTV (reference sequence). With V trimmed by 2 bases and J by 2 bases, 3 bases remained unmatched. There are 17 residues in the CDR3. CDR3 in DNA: TGTGCCTTGTGGGAGGGGAGGCAAGAGTTGGGCAAAAAAATCAAGGTATTT. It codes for CALWEGRQELGKKIKVF.

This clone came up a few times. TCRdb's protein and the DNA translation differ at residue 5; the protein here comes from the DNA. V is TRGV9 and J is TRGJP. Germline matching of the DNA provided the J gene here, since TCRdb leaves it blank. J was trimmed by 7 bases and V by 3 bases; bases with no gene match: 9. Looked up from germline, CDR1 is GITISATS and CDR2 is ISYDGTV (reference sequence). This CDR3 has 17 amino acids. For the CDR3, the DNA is TGTGCCTTGTGGGAGTATCGGCGGGAGTTGGGCAAAAAAATCAAGGTATTT. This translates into CALWEYRRELGKKIKVF.

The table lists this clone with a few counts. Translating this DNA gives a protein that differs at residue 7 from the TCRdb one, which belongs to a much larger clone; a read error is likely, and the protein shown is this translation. This CDR3 is CATWDCCSDWIKTF. The CDR3 nucleotides read TGTGCCACCTGGGACTGTTGTAGTGATTGGATCAAGACGTTT. V usage is TRGV2 and J usage is TRGJP2. TCRdb does not report a J gene; here it was assigned by matching the DNA to germline references. V was clipped by 3 bases and J by 3 bases; unmatched bases: 4. CDR3 size: 14 residues. Germline V gene sequence: CDR1 EGSNGY, CDR2 YDSYNSKV.

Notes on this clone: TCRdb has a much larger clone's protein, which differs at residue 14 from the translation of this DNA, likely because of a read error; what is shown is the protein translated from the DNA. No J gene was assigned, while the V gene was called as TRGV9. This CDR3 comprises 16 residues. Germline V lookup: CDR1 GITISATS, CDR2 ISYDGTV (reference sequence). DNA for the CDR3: TGTGCCTTGTGGGAGGCGATAGAGTTGGGCAAAAAAATCAGGGTATTT. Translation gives CALWEAIELGKKIRVF.

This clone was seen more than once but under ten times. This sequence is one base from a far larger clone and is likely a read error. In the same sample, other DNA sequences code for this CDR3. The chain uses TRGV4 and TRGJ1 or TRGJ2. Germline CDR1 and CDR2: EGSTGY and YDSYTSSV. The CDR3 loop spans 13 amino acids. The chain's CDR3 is CATWDYGEDKKLF. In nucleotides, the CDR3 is TGTGCCACTTGGGATTACGGCGAAGATAAGAAACTCTTT.

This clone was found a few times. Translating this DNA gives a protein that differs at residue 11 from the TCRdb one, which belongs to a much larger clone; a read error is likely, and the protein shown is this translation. DNA for the CDR3: TGTGCCTTGTGGGAGGCGATAGAGTTGGGCGAAAAAATCAAGGTATTT. Protein: CALWEAIELGEKIKVF. This rearrangement joins TRGV9 to TRGJP. TCRdb records no J gene; here it was assigned by comparing the DNA to germline. CDR1 is GITISATS and CDR2 is ISYDGTV in the germline V gene (reference sequence). The CDR3 is 16 residues long.

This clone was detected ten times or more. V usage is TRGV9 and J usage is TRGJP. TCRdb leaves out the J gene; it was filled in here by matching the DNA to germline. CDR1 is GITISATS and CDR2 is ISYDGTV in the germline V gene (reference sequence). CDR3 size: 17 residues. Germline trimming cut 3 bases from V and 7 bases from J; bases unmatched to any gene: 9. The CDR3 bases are TGTGCCTTGTGGGAGATAAACGGCGAGTTGGGCAAAAAAATCAAGGTATTT. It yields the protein CALWEINGELGKKIKVF.

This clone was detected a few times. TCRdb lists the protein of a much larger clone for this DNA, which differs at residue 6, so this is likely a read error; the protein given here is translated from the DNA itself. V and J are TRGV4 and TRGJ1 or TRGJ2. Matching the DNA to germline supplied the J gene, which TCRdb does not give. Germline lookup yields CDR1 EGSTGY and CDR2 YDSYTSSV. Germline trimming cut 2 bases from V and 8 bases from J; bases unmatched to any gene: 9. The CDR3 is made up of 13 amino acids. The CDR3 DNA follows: TGTGCCACCTGGGATGACGGCGAAGATAAGAAACTCTTT. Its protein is CATWDDGEDKKLF.